This T cell receptor beta chain is drawn from a study of control samples from healthy donors and cancer patients. CDR1 and CDR2 (germline): SGHRS, YFSETQ. Trimming cost V 0 bases and J 2 bases, with 8 bases left between them. The CDR3 has 14 amino acids. TCRdb's table, derived via immunoSEQ multiplex PCR, lists solely in-frame clones and lacks some. The sample consists of 100,000 to 150,000 clones, roughly 87% of them appearing once. The V and J genes are TRBV5-1 and TRBJ1-2; D is undetermined. The sequenced sample consisted of blood. The TCR originated in a man aged 18 to 30 in good health. CDR3 loop: CASSLGALNYGYTF. CDR3 coding DNA: TGCGCCAGCAGCTTGGGGGCCCTCAACTATGGCTACACCTTC. The whole variable domain, filled in from reference TRBV5-1 and TRBJ1-2, reads KAGVTQTPRYLIKTRGQQVTLSCSPISGHRSVSWYQQTPGQGLQFLFEYFSETQRNKGNFPGRFSGRQFSNSRSEMNVSTLELGDSALYLCASSLGALNYGYTFGSGTRLTVV.